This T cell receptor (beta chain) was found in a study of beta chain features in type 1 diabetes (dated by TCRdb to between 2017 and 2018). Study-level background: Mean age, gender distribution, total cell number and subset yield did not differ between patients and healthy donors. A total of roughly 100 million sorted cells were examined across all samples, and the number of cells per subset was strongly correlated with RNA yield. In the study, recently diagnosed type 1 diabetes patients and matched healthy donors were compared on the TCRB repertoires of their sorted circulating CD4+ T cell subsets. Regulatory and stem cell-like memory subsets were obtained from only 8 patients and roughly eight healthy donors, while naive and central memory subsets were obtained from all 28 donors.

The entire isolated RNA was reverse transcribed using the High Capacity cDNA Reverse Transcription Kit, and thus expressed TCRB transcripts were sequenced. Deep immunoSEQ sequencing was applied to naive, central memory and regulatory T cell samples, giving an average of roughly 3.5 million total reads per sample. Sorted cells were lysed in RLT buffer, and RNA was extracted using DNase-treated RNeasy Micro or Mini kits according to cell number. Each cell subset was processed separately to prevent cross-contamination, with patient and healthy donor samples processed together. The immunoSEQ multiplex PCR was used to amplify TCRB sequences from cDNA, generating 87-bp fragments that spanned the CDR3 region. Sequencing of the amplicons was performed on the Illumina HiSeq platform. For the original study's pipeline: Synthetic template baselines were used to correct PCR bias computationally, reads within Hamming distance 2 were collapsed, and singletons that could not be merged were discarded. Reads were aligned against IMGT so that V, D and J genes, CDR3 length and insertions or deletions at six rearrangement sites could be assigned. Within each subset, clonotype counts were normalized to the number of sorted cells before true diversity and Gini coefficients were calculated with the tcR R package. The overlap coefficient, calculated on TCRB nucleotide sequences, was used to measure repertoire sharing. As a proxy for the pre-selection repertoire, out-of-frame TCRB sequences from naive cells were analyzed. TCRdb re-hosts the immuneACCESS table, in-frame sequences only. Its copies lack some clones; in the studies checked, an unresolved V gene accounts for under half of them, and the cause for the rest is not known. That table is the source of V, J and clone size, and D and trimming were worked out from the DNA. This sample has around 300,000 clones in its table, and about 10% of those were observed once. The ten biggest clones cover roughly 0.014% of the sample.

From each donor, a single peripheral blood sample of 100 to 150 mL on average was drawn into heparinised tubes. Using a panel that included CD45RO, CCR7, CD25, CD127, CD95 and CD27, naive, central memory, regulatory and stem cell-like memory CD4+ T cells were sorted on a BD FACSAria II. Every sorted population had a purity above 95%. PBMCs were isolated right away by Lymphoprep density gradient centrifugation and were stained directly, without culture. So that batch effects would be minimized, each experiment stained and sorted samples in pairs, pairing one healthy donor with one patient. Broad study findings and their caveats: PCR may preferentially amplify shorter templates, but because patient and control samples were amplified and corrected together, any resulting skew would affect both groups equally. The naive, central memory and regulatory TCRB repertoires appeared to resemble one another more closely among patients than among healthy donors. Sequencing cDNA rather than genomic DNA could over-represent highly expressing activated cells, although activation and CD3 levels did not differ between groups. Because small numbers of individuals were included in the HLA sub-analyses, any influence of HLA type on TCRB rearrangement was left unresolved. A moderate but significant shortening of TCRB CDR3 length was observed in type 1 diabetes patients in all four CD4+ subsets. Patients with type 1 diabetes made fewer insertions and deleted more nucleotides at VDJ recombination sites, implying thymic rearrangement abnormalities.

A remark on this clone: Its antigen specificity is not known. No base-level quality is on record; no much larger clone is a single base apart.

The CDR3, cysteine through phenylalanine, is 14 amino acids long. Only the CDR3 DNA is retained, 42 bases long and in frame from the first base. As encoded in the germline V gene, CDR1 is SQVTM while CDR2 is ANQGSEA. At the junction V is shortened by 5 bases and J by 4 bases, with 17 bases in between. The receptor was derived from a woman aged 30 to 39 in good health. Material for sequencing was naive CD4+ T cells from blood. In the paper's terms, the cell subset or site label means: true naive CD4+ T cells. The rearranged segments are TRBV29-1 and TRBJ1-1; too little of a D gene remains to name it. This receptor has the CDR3 CSVSKRLGSTEAFF. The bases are TGCAGCGTTAGCAAGAGGTTGGGTAGCACTGAAGCTTTCTTT.